Below, 26 T cell receptor beta chains from the same sample are listed, as sequenced in a study of CD8+ T cells in alopecia areata. cDNA serving as the sequencing template came from extracted, reverse transcribed RNA. Using immunoSEQ multiplex PCR, the repertoire was profiled, and TCRdb retains in-frame clones only, with some absent. The table has approximately 130,000 clones, 47% seen once. Sample: NKG2D-low CD8+ T cells sorted from blood. These receptors came from a human donor with alopecia areata.

The genes are TRBV7-2 and TRBJ2-2; 7 bases are a match to TRBD1. Germline V gene data show CDR1 as SGHTA and CDR2 as FQGNSA. The CDR3 extends over 15 amino acids. V lost 7 bases, J lost 5 bases, and 10 bases stayed unmatched. CDR3 in DNA: TGTGCCAGCACCCGATCGGGACAGACTACCGGGGAGCTGTTTTTT. Protein: CASTRSGQTTGELFF.

The chain links TRBV28 to TRBJ1-2; 10 positions match TRBD1. V was clipped by 2 bases and J by 14 bases; unmatched bases: 11. This CDR3 contains 14 residues. Germline loops: CDR1 MDHEN, CDR2 SYDVKM. The CDR3 is CASSLLDRGQGFTF. The CDR3 region has the DNA TGTGCCAGCAGTTTACTCGACCGGGGACAGGGGTTTACCTTC.

V gene TRBV7-9 combines with J gene TRBJ2-5, with D unclear. Germline V gives CDR1 SEHNR, CDR2 FQNEAQ (reference sequence). The CDR3 length is 13 residues. Between the trimmed V and J ends, which lost 1 base and 5 bases, there was a span of 8 bases. The CDR3, as DNA: TGTGCCAGCAGCTTAGAGGCGAGGGAGACCCAGTACTTC. Protein sequence: CASSLEARETQYF.

About this clone itself: Other DNA sequences from this sample encode an identical CDR3 as well. The genes are TRBV29-1 and TRBJ1-1; D not resolved. Trimming shortened V by 6 bases and J by 0 bases, and 2 bases separated the two germline ends. The CDR3 contains 10 residues. The germline V gene encodes CDR1 SQVTM and CDR2 ANQGSEA. CDR3 amino acids: CSVVNTEAFF. The CDR3 nucleotides read TGCAGCGTGGTGAACACTGAAGCTTTCTTT.

This sequence joins TRBV29-1 and TRBJ2-1; TRBD2 might be the D (5 bases). This CDR3 contains 18 residues. Germline V lookup: CDR1 SQVTM, CDR2 ANQGSEA. V lost 1 base and J 4 bases, leaving 23 bases between the germline ends. CDR3 residues: CSVEGVEGSRVQYNEQFF. The CDR3 nucleotides are TGCAGCGTTGAAGGAGTTGAGGGAAGTAGGGTACAATACAATGAGCAGTTCTTC.

The genes are TRBV30 and TRBJ2-1; possibly TRBD2 for D (5 bases). CDR3 size: 10 residues. Germline assignment: CDR1 GTSNPN and CDR2 SVGIG (reference sequence). V was pared by 5 bases and J by 10 bases, with 9 bases between. The CDR3 coding sequence is TGTGCCTGGGGACTCACAGAGCAGTTCTTC. This codes for CAWGLTEQFF.

This chain connects TRBV30 to TRBJ1-4; tentatively, D is TRBD1 (6 bases). The CDR3 totals 12 residues. The V and J ends lost 1 base and 11 bases respectively, with 11 bases between them. Germline V gene lookup returns CDR1 GTSNPN and CDR2 SVGIG (reference sequence). CDR3 region: CAWSESGEKLFF. The CDR3 DNA is TGTGCCTGGAGTGAGTCAGGGGAGAAACTGTTTTTT. The whole variable domain, remainder taken from reference TRBV30 and TRBJ1-4, is SQTIHQWPATLVQPVGSPLSLECTVEGTSNPNLYWYRQAAGRGLQLLFYSVGIGQISSEVPQNLSASRPQDRQFILSSKKLLLSDSGFYLCAWSESGEKLFFGSGTQLSVL.

This clone was observed a handful of times. J is TRBJ2-3 and V is TRBV10-2; D is unresolved. The CDR3 sequence is 14 residues long. With 4 bases removed from V and 6 bases from J, the gap between germline ends came to 14 bases. Germline CDR1 and CDR2: WSHSY and SAAADI. The CDR3 DNA sequence: TGCGCCAGCAGTGGGAGTAGAGAGCCGGATACGCAGTATTTT. Residues: CASSGSREPDTQYF.

The V and J genes are TRBV25-1 and TRBJ1-1; possible D gene TRBD1, 5 bases. The CDR3 is made up of 13 amino acids. The germline V and J ends were trimmed by 3 bases and 5 bases, with 10 bases remaining between them. Germline CDR1 MGHDK, CDR2 SYGVNS. The CDR3: CASSDREHTEAFF. DNA for the CDR3: TGTGCCAGCAGTGACAGGGAGCATACTGAAGCTTTCTTT. Based on the CDR3 plus reference TRBV25-1 and TRBJ1-1, the full variable domain is EADIYQTPRYLVIGTGKKITLECSQTMGHDKMYWYQQDPGMELHLIHYSYGVNSTEKGDLSSESTVSRIRTEHFPLTLESARPSHTSQYLCASSDREHTEAFFGQGTRLTVV.

V and J are TRBV29-1 and TRBJ2-6; TRBD1 is a possible D gene (8 bases). The germline gives CDR1 SQVTM, CDR2 ANQGSEA. The length of the CDR3 is 17 residues. V dropped 7 bases and J dropped 0 bases, with 19 bases sitting between them. CDR3 nucleotide sequence: TGCAGCGCTTTGGACAGGGAGGGGTTCTCTGGGGCCAACGTCCTGACTTTC. This translates into CSALDREGFSGANVLTF.

This clone was detected only once. The chain links TRBV2 to TRBJ1-2, with 8 bases lining up with TRBD1. The V and J ends lost 11 bases and 5 bases, in that order; junction bases with no gene match: 10. The CDR3 has 13 amino acids. Looked up from germline, CDR1 is SNHLY and CDR2 is FYNNEI. The DNA of the CDR3 is TGTGCCGGGCAGGGGGCCCTATCATATGGCTACACCTTC. This gives the protein CAGQGALSYGYTF. The full variable domain, its missing parts supplied by reference TRBV2 and TRBJ1-2, is EPEVTQTPSHQVTQMGQEVILRCVPISNHLYFYWYRQILGQKVEFLVSFYNNEISEKSEIFDDQFSVERPDGSNFTLKIRSTKLEDSAMYFCAGQGALSYGYTFGSGTRLTVV.

The chain joins TRBV6-1 to TRBJ2-1; 10 bases are shared with TRBD1. Trimming cost V 3 bases and J 3 bases; bases outside gene matches: 2. CDR3 length: 15 residues. CDR1 and CDR2 from the germline V gene are MNHNS and SASEGT. CDR3 loop: CASSEGTGVYNEQFF. In DNA form, the CDR3 reads TGTGCCAGCAGTGAGGGGACAGGGGTCTACAATGAGCAGTTCTTC.

The chain combines TRBV29-1 with TRBJ2-5, with D perhaps matching TRBD1 (5 bases). This CDR3 comprises 12 residues. The V gene lost 7 bases and the J gene lost 5 bases, with 14 bases spanning the gap. Germline lookup yields CDR1 SQVTM and CDR2 ANQGSEA. CDR3: CSARQGQETQYF. The DNA for the CDR3 is TGCAGCGCCCGTCAGGGCCAGGAGACCCAGTACTTC.

This clone came up a few times. This rearrangement joins TRBV29-1 to TRBJ1-1; D ambiguous. Trimming stripped 8 bases from V and 7 bases from J, with 17 bases between. From germline, CDR1 is SQVTM and CDR2 ANQGSEA. The CDR3 sequence is 12 residues long. The CDR3 loop is CSPLLLNHEAFF. CDR3 nucleotide sequence: TGCAGCCCCCTTCTTCTTAACCATGAAGCTTTCTTT. The whole variable domain, filled in from reference TRBV29-1 and TRBJ1-1, reads SAVISQKPSRDICQRGTSLTIQCQVDSQVTMMFWYRQQPGQSLTLIATANQGSEATYESGFVIDKFPISRPNLTFSTLTVSNMSPEDSSIYLCSPLLLNHEAFFGQGTRLTVV.

A few counts support this clone. The gene calls are TRBV29-1 and TRBJ2-1; TRBD2 is a possible D gene (6 bases). The CDR3 has 16 amino acids. V lost 0 bases and J lost 0, with 12 bases in between. Germline lookup yields CDR1 SQVTM and CDR2 ANQGSEA. The CDR3 here is CSVEDLNGGSYNEQFF. The CDR3 DNA reads as TGCAGCGTTGAAGATCTTAACGGGGGCTCCTACAATGAGCAGTTCTTC.

The chain uses TRBV29-1 and TRBJ2-2; TRBD1 aligns across 9 bases. V was clipped by 6 bases and J by 6 bases; unmatched bases: 5. The CDR3 runs 13 residues. The germline V gene encodes CDR1 SQVTM and CDR2 ANQGSEA. CDR3 protein: CSVRTGDAGELFF. CDR3 bases: TGCAGCGTCCGGACAGGGGACGCCGGGGAGCTGTTTTTT.

The chain has TRBV30 and TRBJ2-3, with a possible D match to TRBD1 (7 bases). Germline V CDR1 and CDR2: GTSNPN, SVGIG (reference sequence). The CDR3 is made up of 15 amino acids. Trimming removed 1 base at V and 2 bases at J, with 13 bases between. CDR3 region: CAWSGGTAHTDTQYF. For the CDR3, the DNA is TGTGCCTGGAGTGGCGGGACAGCGCACACAGATACGCAGTATTTT.

The chain carries TRBV27 and TRBJ1-2; D remains ambiguous. Trimming took off 0 bases at V and 11 bases at J, with 13 bases between the two ends. The germline gives CDR1 MNHEY, CDR2 SMNVEV (reference sequence). This CDR3 is built from 13 residues. CDR3 nucleotides: TGTGCCAGCAGTTTATCCCTAGACGGGGTGTACACCTTC. This translates into CASSLSLDGVYTF.

The chain recombines TRBV30 with TRBJ1-2; 7 bases are a match to TRBD1. The germline V gene encodes CDR1 GTSNPN and CDR2 SVGIG (reference sequence). The CDR3 has 15 residues. The junction had 8 bases not matched to a gene; V was cut back by 3 bases and J by 1 base. CDR3: CAWSRTGTYNYGYTF. CDR3 coding DNA: TGTGCCTGGAGCAGGACAGGAACGTATAACTATGGCTACACCTTC.

This clone has more than one count but fewer than ten. The chain is built from TRBV29-1 and TRBJ2-7; a weak D match, TRBD2 (7 bases). The CDR3 has 13 residues. Germline CDR1 reads SQVTM; CDR2 reads ANQGSEA. Trimming cost V 3 bases and J 2 bases, with 11 bases left between them. The CDR3 loop reads CSVDGGATYEQYF. CDR3 bases: TGCAGCGTTGATGGGGGGGCCACCTACGAGCAGTACTTC.

The rearrangement uses TRBV29-1 and TRBJ2-1; 8 bases align to TRBD2. V lost 6 bases and J lost 6; bases outside the gene matches: 7. The germline V gene has CDR1 SQVTM and CDR2 ANQGSEA. The CDR3 length is 13 residues. The CDR3 reads CSVALAGLNEQFF. DNA of the CDR3: TGCAGCGTAGCCTTAGCGGGACTCAATGAGCAGTTCTTC.

As DNA, the CDR3 is TGCAGCGTTGAAGATCCTGGATCCCAAGGGTGGGAGCTGTTTTTT. Protein product: CSVEDPGSQGWELFF. The chain links TRBV29-1 to TRBJ2-2; D unclear. The CDR3 covers 15 residues. Deletions cut 0 bases from V and 9 bases from J, with 17 bases between. Germline lookup yields CDR1 SQVTM and CDR2 ANQGSEA.

V is TRBV5-6 and J is TRBJ1-2; 9 bases fit TRBD1. With 3 bases clipped from V and 5 bases from J, the junction kept 5 bases outside the gene matches. Germline CDR1 SGHDT, CDR2 YYEEEE. CDR3 length: 14 amino acids. CDR3 DNA: TGTGCCAGCAGCTCCACCGGGACAGGGTATGGCTACACCTTC. As protein: CASSSTGTGYGYTF.

J is TRBJ2-1 and V is TRBV14; D is perhaps TRBD2 (5 bases). Looked up from germline, CDR1 is SGHDN and CDR2 is FVKESK. The CDR3 contains 12 residues. The V and J ends lost 6 bases and 4 bases respectively, with 7 bases between them. This CDR3 reads CASSAGYNEQFF. DNA for the CDR3: TGTGCCAGCAGTGCGGGTTACAATGAGCAGTTCTTC. Full variable domain (remainder filled in from reference TRBV14 and TRBJ2-1): EAGVTQFPSHSVIEKGQTVTLRCDPISGHDNLYWYRRVMGKEIKFLLHFVKESKQDESGMPNNRFLAERTGGTYSTLKVQPAELEDSGVYFCASSAGYNEQFFGPGTRLTVL.

The chain employs TRBV4-1 and TRBJ2-1; D call uncertain. Germline CDR1 reads MGHRA; CDR2 reads YSYEKL. V lost 2 bases and J 5 bases, leaving 13 bases between the germline ends. The CDR3 covers 15 residues. The CDR3 sequence: CASSQRAALNNEQFF. The CDR3 nucleotides read TGCGCCAGCAGCCAAAGAGCAGCCCTGAACAATGAGCAGTTCTTC.

This clone appeared once. This chain uses TRBV29-1 with TRBJ2-7, with TRBD1 identical over 8 bases. From germline, CDR1 is SQVTM and CDR2 ANQGSEA. V shed 3 bases, J shed 2 bases, and the junction held 12 bases outside the gene matches. This CDR3 region has 16 residues. CDR3 residues: CSVEGGQEGIPYEQYF. CDR3 bases: TGCAGCGTTGAGGGGGGACAGGAGGGAATCCCCTACGAGCAGTACTTC.